This T cell receptor beta chain was identified in a study of blood T cell repertoires in COVID-19. Across the whole study: The United States, Italy and Spain provided the acute and convalescent COVID-19 samples. T cells, B-cell-depleted T cells, or PBMCs supplied cDNA or gDNA.

As processed by the authors: For nucleated cells, counts were estimated from reference gene primer amplification. Clones were read by immunoSEQ multiplex PCR, and TCRdb kept only the in-frame ones, dropping some. The V and J calls and clone size come from that table; D and trimming were worked out from the DNA. Here the sample spans a few hundred thousand clones, roughly 90% being singletons. The sample was peripheral blood. This TCR was recovered from a man in his sixties or seventies with acute or convalescent COVID-19.

CDR3 protein: CASSGLFTDTQYF. The CDR3 DNA reads TGTGCCAGCTCGGGACTTTTTACAGATACGCAGTATTTT. This chain connects TRBV19 to TRBJ2-3, with a possible D match to TRBD2 (6 bases). Germline V CDR1 and CDR2: LNHDA, SQIVND (reference sequence). Deletions cut 9 bases from V and 3 bases from J, with 13 bases between. The length of the CDR3 is 13 residues. Drawing the rest from reference TRBV19 and TRBJ2-3, the complete variable domain is DGGITQSPKYLFRKEGQNVTLSCEQNLNHDAMYWYRQDPGQGLRLIYYSQIVNDFQKGDIAEGYSVSREKKESFPLTVTSAQKNPTAFYLCASSGLFTDTQYFGPGTRLTVL.